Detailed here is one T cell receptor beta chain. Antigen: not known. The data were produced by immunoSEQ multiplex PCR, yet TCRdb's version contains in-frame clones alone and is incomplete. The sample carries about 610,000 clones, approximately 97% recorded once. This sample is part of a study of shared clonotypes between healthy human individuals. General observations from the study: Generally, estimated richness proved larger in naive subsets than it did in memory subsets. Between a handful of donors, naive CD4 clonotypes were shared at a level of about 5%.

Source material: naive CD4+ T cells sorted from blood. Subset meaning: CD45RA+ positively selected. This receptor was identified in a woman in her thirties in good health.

The DNA of the CDR3 is TGTGCCAGCTCCCCCGGGGTCGGGAAGACCCAGTACTTC. Translated, it gives CASSPGVGKTQYF. The rearrangement uses TRBV18 and TRBJ2-5, with TRBD2 as a possible D gene (5 bases). The CDR3 loop spans 13 amino acids. V lost 6 bases to trimming and J lost 6 bases, with 14 bases between them. Germline-derived CDR1 and CDR2 are KGHSH and LQKENI.